This TCR beta chain emerged from a study of breast tumors, draining lymph nodes, adjacent tissues. The CDR3 totals 12 residues. Germline CDR1 ENHRY, CDR2 SYGVKD. V lost 6 bases, J lost 7 bases, and 12 bases lay in between. This clonotype was counted many times. One entry per CDR3 protein, called by TCRdb with MiXCR from the multiplex PCR reads. The data hold about 46,000 distinct CDR3 sequences, with roughly 23% observed a single time. The sample consisted of breast tumor tissue. The rearrangement links TRBV10-3 to TRBJ1-2, with D unclear. The TCR comes from a female donor with breast cancer. Some clones in this sample may be carry-over from other donors' samples. The DNA of the CDR3 is TGTGCCATCAGCCTGACCGGGTCTGGCTACACCTTC. It encodes CAISLTGSGYTF.